The rows below give T cell receptor beta chains drawn from one sample of a study of T-cell memory formation after mild COVID-19. TCRdb passed the 5' RACE reads through MiXCR, listing each CDR3 protein once. The top ten hold around 49% of the sample, which has about 15,000 distinct CDR3 sequences, roughly 19% seen once. Sequenced material: PBMCs or a T cell subset sorted from them (not recorded which). The receptors were sampled from an adult woman who had mild COVID-19 (a few samples of this study predate the infection). Cell type and time point are not known. CDR3s include the opening cysteine and the closing phenylalanine or tryptophan. The D gene is left open where the match is weak. A row's size may be missing; if present it is once, few, many or a size class.

j_call v_call clone_size d_call cdr3_aa cdr3_nt
TRBJ2-7 TRBV4-2 many - CASSQVIAARGYEQYF TGTGCCAGCAGCCAAGTTATAGCGGCCCGAGGCTACGAGCAGTACTTC
TRBJ2-1 TRBV7-2 many TRBD2 CASSLAEHPQFF TGTGCCAGCAGCCTAGCGGAGCATCCCCAGTTCTTC
TRBJ1-1 TRBV5-1 many - CASSSRPGNTEAFF TGCGCCAGCAGCTCGCGCCCAGGGAACACTGAAGCTTTCTTT
TRBJ2-7 TRBV20-1 many TRBD2 CSASLIGVLAGVHEQYF TGCAGTGCCTCGTTAATAGGAGTCCTAGCGGGAGTCCACGAGCAGTACTTC
TRBJ2-7 TRBV18 many - CASSRGESYEQYF TGTGCCAGCTCACGAGGGGAGTCCTACGAGCAGTACTTC
TRBJ2-1 TRBV12-3/TRBV12-4 - TRBD1 CASRQGIGNEQFF TGTGCCAGCAGACAGGGGATCGGGAATGAGCAGTTCTTC
TRBJ2-7 TRBV5-1 - TRBD1 CASRMTGSEEQYF TGCGCCAGCAGAATGACAGGGTCAGAAGAGCAGTACTTC
TRBJ2-1 TRBV12-5 many TRBD2 CASGLVSGGSYNEQFF TGTGCTAGTGGTTTGGTTAGCGGGGGATCCTACAATGAGCAGTTCTTC
TRBJ2-1 TRBV14 many - CASSQEWANEQFF TGTGCCAGCAGCCAAGAATGGGCCAATGAGCAGTTCTTC
TRBJ2-1 TRBV29-1 many - CSAPAIVLGNEQFF TGCAGCGCCCCCGCGATAGTATTGGGCAATGAGCAGTTCTTC
TRBJ2-3 TRBV7-6 many TRBD2 CASSLAVSGVTDTQYF TGTGCCAGCAGCTTAGCGGTTAGCGGGGTCACAGATACGCAGTATTTT
TRBJ2-1 TRBV15 many - CATSRAGGGDEQFF TGTGCCACCAGCAGAGCAGGAGGTGGGGATGAGCAGTTCTTC
TRBJ2-2 TRBV5-1 - - CASSLRGTAGELFF TGCGCCAGCAGCTTGCGCGGGACTGCCGGGGAGCTGTTTTTT
TRBJ2-3 TRBV29-1 - TRBD2 CSAFAGVGLVDTQYF TGCAGCGCTTTCGCCGGGGTGGGACTAGTGGATACGCAGTATTTT
TRBJ1-5 TRBV20-1 many - CSAIPLGSGNQPQHF TGCAGTGCTATACCCTTGGGGTCGGGCAATCAGCCCCAGCATTTT
TRBJ2-3 TRBV7-9 many TRBD2 CASSSLLAGVPDTQYF TGTGCCAGCAGCTCCCTACTAGCGGGAGTCCCAGATACGCAGTATTTT
TRBJ2-5 TRBV5-1 many - CASSQRQDQETQYF TGCGCCAGCAGCCAGAGACAGGACCAAGAGACCCAGTACTTC
TRBJ2-7 TRBV20-1 many TRBD1 CSATGGPLREQYF TGCAGTGCCACAGGGGGCCCTCTTCGTGAGCAGTACTTC
TRBJ1-5 TRBV12-3/TRBV12-4 many TRBD1 CASSRTGVQPQHF TGTGCCAGCAGTCGGACAGGGGTCCAGCCCCAGCATTTT
TRBJ2-2 TRBV3-1 many - CASSHQGRGSGELFF TGTGCCAGCAGCCATCAGGGTAGGGGGTCCGGGGAGCTGTTTTTT
TRBJ1-3 TRBV20-1 many - CSARGQGSGNTIYF TGCAGTGCTAGAGGGCAGGGATCTGGAAACACCATATATTTT
TRBJ2-7 TRBV1 many - CTSSQEEDSDYEQYF TGCACCAGCAGCCAAGAGGAGGACAGCGACTACGAGCAGTACTTC
TRBJ2-7 TRBV3-1 many - CASSQDGWSSYEQYF TGTGCCAGCAGCCAAGATGGGTGGAGCTCCTACGAGCAGTACTTC
TRBJ2-7 TRBV7-2 many - CASSPTGGGSYEQYF TGTGCCAGCAGCCCAACGGGGGGCGGAAGCTACGAGCAGTACTTC